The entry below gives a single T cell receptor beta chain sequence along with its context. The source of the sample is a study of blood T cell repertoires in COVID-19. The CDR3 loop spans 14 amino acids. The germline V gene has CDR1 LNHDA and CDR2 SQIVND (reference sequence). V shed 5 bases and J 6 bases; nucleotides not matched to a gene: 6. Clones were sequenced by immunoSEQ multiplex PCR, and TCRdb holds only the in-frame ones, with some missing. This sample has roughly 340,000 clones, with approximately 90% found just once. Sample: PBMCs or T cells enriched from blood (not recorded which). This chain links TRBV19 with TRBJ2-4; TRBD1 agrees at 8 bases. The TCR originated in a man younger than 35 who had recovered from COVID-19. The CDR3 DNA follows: TGTGCCAGTAGTTACTCGACAGGGGCAAACATTCAGTACTTC. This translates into CASSYSTGANIQYF.